The clone carrying this TCR beta chain appeared many times. This specimen comes from a study of T cell repertoires in cytomegalovirus infection. The V segment lost 2 bases and the J segment 9 bases; nucleotides outside the gene matches: 4. This CDR3 comprises 13 residues. Germline V gene sequence: CDR1 SGHVS, CDR2 FNYEAQ. TCRdb reanalysed the reads using MiXCR and keeps one entry per CDR3 protein. The top ten hold less than 60% of the sample, which has 270,000 or so distinct CDR3 sequences, around 15% seen once. The chain recombines TRBV7-6 with TRBJ2-1; 7 nucleotides line up with TRBD1. The sample taken for sequencing was CD8+ T cells from PBMCs. The receptor was isolated from a human donor in good health (CMV status not recorded). Some clones in this sample may be carry-over from other donors' samples. DNA for the CDR3: TGTGCCAGCAGCTTAACAGGGGTGGGTGAGCAGTTCTTC. It codes for CASSLTGVGEQFF.